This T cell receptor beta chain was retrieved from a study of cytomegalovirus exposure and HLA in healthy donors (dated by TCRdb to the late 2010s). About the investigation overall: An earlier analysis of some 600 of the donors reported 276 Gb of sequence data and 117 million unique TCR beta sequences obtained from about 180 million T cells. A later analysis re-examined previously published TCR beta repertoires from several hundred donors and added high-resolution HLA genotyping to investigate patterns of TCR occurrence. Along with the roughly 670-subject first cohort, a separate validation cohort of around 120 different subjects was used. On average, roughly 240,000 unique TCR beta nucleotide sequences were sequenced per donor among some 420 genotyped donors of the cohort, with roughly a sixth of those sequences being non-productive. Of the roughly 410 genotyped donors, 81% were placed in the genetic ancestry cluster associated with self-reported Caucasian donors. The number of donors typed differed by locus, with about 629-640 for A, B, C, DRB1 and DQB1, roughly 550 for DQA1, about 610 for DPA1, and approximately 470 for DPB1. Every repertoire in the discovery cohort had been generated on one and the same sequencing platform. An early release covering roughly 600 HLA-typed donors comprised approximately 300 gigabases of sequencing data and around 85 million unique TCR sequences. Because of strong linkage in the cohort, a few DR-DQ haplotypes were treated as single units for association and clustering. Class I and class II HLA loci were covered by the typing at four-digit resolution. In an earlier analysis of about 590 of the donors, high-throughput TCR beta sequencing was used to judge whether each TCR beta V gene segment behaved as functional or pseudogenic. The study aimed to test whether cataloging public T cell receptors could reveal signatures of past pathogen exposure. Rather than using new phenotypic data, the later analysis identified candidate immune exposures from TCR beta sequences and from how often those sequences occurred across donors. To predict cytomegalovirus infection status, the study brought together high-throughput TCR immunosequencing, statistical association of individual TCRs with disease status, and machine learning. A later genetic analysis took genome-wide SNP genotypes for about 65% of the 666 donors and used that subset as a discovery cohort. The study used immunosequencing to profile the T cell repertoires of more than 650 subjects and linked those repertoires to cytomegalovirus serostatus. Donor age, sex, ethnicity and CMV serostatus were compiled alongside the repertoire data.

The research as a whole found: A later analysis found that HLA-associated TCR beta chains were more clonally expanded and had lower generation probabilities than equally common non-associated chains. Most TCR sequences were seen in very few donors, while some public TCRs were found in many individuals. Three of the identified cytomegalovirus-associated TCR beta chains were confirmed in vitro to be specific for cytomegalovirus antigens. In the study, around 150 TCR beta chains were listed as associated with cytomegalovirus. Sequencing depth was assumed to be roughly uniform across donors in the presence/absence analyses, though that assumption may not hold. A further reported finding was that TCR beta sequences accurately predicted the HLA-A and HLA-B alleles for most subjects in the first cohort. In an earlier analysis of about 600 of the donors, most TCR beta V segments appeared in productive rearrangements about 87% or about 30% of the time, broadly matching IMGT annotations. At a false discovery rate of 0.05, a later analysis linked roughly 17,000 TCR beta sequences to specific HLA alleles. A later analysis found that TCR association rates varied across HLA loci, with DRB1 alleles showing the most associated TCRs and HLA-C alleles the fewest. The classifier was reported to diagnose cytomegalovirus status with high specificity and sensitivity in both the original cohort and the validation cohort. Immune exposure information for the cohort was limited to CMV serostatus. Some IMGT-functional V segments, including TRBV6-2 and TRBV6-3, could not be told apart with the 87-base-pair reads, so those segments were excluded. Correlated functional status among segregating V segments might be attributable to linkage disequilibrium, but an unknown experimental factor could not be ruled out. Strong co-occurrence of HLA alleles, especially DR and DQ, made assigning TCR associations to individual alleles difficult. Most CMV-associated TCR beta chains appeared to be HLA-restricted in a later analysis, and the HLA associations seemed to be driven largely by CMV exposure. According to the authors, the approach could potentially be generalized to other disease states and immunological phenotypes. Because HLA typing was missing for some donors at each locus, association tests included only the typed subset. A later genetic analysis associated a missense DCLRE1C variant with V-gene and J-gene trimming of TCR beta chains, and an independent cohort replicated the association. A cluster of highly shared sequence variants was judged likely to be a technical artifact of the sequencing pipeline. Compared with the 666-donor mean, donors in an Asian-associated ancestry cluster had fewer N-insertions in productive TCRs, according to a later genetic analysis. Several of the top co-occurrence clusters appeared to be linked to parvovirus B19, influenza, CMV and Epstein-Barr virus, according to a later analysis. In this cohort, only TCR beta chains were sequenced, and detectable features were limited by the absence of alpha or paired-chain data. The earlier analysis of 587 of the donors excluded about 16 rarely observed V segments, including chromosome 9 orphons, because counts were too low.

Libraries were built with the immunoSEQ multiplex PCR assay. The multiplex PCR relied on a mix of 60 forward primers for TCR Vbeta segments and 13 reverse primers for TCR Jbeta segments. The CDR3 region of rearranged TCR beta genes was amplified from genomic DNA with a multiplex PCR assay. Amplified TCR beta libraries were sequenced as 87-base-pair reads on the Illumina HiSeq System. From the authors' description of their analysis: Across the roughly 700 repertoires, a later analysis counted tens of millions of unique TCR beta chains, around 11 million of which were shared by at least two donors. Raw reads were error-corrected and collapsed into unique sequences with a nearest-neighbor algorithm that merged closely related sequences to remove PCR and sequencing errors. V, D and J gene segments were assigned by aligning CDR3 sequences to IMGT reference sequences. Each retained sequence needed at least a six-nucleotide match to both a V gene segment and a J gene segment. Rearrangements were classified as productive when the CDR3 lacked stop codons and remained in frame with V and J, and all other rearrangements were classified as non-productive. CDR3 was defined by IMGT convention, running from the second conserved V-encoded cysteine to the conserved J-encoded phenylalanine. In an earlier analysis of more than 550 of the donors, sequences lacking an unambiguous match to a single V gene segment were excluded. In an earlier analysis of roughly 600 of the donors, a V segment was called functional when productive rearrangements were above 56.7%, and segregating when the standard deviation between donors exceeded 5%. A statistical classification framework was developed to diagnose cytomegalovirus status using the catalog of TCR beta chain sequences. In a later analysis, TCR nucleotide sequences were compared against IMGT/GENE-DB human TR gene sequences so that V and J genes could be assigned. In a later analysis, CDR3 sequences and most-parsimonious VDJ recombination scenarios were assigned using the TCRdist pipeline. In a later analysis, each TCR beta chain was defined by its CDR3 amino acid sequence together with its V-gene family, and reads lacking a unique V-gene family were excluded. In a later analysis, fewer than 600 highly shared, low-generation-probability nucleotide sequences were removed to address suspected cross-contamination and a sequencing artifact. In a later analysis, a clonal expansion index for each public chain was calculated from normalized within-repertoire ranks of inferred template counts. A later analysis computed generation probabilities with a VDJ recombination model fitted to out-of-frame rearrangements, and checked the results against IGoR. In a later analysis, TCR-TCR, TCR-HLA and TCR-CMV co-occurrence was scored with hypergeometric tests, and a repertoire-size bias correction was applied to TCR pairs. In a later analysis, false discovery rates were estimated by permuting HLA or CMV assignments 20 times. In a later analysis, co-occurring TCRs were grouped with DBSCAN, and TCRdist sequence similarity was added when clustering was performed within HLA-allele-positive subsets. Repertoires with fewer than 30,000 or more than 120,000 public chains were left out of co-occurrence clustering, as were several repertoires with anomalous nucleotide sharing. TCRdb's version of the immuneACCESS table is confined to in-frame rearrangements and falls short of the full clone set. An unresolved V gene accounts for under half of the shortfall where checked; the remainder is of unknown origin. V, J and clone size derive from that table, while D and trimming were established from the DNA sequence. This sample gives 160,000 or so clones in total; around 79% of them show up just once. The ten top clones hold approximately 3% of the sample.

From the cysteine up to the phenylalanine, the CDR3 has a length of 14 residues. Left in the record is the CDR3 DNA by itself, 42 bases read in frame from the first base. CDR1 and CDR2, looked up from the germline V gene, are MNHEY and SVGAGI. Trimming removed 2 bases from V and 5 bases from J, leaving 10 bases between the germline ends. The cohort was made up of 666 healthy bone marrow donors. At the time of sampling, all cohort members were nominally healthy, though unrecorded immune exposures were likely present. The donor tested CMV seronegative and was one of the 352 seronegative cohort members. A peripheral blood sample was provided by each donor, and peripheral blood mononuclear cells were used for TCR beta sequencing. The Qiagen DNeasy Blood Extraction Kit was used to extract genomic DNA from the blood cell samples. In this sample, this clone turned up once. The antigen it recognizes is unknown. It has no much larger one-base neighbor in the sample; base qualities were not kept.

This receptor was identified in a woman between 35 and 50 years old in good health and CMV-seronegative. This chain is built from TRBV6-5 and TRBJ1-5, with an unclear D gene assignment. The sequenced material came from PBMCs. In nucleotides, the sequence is TGTGCCAGCAGTTACACAGTGGGCGATCAGCCCCAGCATTTT. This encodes CASSYTVGDQPQHF.